The sequence of this T cell receptor beta chain was determined in a study of shared clonotypes between healthy human individuals. Findings of the study overall: Sharing across a few donors was seen in 4% to 6.5% of naive CD4 clonotypes. Estimated richness was generally greater in naive than memory subsets.

With respect to this clone: The antigen is unknown.

Sorted-subset replicate PCRs used roughly 180 ng DNA, around 31,000 T cell genomes. The table came from immunoSEQ multiplex PCR; TCRdb's copy has only in-frame clones and leaves some out. This sample has approximately 2,000,000 clones, with roughly 92% found just once. Trimming removed 4 bases at V and 3 bases at J, with 13 bases between. Germline CDR1 is SGHRS and CDR2 is YFSETQ. The CDR3 contains 14 residues. This chain uses TRBV5-1 with TRBJ1-1, with D possibly being TRBD1 (6 bases). This TCR derives from a man between 18 and 29 years old in good health. Some clones in this sample may be carry-over from other donors' samples. Sequencing was carried out using naive CD4+ T cells from PBMCs. Subset here: CD45RA+ positively selected. The CDR3 sequence: CASSGGGSDTEAFF. CDR3 nucleotide sequence: TGCGCCAGCAGCGGAGGGGGAAGTGACACTGAAGCTTTCTTT.